Given below is one T cell receptor (beta chain) in context. Its antigen is still unknown. The data were taken from a study of OX40 agonist ivuxolimab in advanced cancers. The germline CDR1 and CDR2 sequences are MRHNA and SNTAGT. V gave up 8 bases and J gave up 4 bases; unmatched junction bases: 5. This CDR3 is built from 14 residues. Sequenced by immunoSEQ multiplex PCR; TCRdb stores in-frame clones only, minus some. In the table there are about 73,000 clones, 85% to 90% of which are singletons. Regarding the study as a whole: Low normalized clonal expansion also occurred in some nonresponding patients. Both CD4+ and CD8+ T cell populations in blood had undergone clonal expansion by week 6 at 0.1 to 3.0 mg/kg.

Prior autoimmune disease or systemic immunosuppression barred patients. Blood samples were obtained at baseline, cycle 4 day 1, and cycle 7 day 1. Sequencing used CD4+ or CD8+ T cells sorted from blood, obtained in a trial of the OX40 agonist ivuxolimab. The TCR sequence derives from an adult with an advanced solid tumor such as melanoma, head and neck, liver or kidney cancer. The chain carries TRBV6-4 and TRBJ2-3; 11 bases fit TRBD2. CDR3 bases: TGTGCCAGCCGCACTAGCGGGAGCGCAGATACGCAGTATTTT. Encoded protein: CASRTSGSADTQYF.